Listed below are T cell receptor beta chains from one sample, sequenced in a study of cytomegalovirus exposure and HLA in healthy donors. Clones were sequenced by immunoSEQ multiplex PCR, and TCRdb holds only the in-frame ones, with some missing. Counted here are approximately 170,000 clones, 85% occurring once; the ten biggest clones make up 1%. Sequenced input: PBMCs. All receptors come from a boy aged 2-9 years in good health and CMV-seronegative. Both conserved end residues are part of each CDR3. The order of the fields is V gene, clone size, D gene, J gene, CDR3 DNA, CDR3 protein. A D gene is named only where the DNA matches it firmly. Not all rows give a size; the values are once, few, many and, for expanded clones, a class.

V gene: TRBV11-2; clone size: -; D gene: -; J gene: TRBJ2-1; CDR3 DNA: TGTGCCAGCAGCTTAGATACAGGTGGGATCCGCAATGAGCAGTTCTTC; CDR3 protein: CASSLDTGGIRNEQFF
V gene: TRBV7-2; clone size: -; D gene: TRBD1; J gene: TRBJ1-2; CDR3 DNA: TGTGCCAGAAGACAGGGTGATAACTATGGCTACACCTTC; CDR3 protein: CARRQGDNYGYTF
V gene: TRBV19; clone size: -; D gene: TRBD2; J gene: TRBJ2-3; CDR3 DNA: TGTGCCAGTAGTACTAGCGGGGCTAGCACAGATACGCAGTATTTT; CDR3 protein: CASSTSGASTDTQYF
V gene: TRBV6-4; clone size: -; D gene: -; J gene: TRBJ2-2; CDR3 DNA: TGTGCCAGCAGTCTCCAGGACAGCGGGGAGCTGTTTTTT; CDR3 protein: CASSLQDSGELFF
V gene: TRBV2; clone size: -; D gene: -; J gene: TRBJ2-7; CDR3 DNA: TGTGCCAGCAGTCCTCAGGGCCCCTCCTACGAGCAGTACTTC; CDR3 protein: CASSPQGPSYEQYF
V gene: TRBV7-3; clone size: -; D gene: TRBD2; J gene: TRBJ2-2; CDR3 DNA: TGTGCCAGCAGCTCGGGGGGGAGGAGCACCGGGGAGCTGTTTTTT; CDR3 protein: CASSSGGRSTGELFF
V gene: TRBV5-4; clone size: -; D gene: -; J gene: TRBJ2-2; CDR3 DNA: TGTGCCAGCAGCTTTCGAAGGACAGCGAACACCGGGGAGCTGTTTTTT; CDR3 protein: CASSFRRTANTGELFF
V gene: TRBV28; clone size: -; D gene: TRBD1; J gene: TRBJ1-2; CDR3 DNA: TGTGCCAGCAGTTTCCGAGGACAGGGCCTTAACTATGGCTACACCTTC; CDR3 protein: CASSFRGQGLNYGYTF
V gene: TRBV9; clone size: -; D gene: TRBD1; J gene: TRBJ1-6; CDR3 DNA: TGTGCCAGCAGCGAGGAGACAGGGAACGGTTCACCCCTCCACTTT; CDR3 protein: CASSEETGNGSPLHF
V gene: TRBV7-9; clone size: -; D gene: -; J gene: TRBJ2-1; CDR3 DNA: TGTGCCAGCAGCCCCTGGACTGGGAACAATGAGCAGTTCTTC; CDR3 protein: CASSPWTGNNEQFF
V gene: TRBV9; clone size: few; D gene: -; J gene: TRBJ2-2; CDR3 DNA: TGTGCCAGCAGCGCCGTTGGTAGGGAGAGCTGGCTAGCGAACACCGGGGAGCTGTTTTTT; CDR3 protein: CASSAVGRESWLANTGELFF
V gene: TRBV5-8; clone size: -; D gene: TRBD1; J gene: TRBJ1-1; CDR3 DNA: TGTGCCAGCACCCAGGGGGGACAACTAATAACTTTCTTT; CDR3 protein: CASTQGGQLITFF
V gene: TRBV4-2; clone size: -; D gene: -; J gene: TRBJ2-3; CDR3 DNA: TGTGCCAGCAGCCAAGAAAGCGCCGGGAGCACAGATACGCAGTATTTT; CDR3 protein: CASSQESAGSTDTQYF
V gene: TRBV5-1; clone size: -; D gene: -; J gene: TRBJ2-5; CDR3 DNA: TGCGCCAGCAGCTTGGACGGGACAAGCCGGGAGACCCAGTACTTC; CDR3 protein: CASSLDGTSRETQYF
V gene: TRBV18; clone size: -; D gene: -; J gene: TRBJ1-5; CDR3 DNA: TGTGCCAGCTCAGGGCAGGGCAATCAGCCCCAGCATTTT; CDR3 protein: CASSGQGNQPQHF
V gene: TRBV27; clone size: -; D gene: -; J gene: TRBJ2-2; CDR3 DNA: TGTGCCAGCAGTTTAATCGCCGGGGAGCTGTTTTTT; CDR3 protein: CASSLIAGELFF
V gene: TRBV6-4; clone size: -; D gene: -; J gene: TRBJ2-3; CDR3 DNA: TGTGCCAGCCGTACGGAGGCTAATACAGATACGCAGTATTTT; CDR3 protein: CASRTEANTDTQYF
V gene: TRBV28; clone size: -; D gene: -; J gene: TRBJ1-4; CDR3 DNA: TGTGCCAGCAGTAGTGGGAGGGTGGAAAAACTGTTTTTT; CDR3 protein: CASSSGRVEKLFF
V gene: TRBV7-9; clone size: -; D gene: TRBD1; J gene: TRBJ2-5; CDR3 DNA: TGTGCCAGCAGCAGACGACAGGGGGCCCAAGAGACCCAGTACTTC; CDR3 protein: CASSRRQGAQETQYF
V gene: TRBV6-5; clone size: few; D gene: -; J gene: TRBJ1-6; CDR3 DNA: TGTGCCAGCAGTTGGGGGGAAGGGGCACCCCTCCACTTT; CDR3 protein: CASSWGEGAPLHF
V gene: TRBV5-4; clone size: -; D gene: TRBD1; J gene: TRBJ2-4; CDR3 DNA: TGTGCCAGCAGCTTGGGAGACAGGGTATCCAGGGACATTCAGTACTTC; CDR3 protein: CASSLGDRVSRDIQYF
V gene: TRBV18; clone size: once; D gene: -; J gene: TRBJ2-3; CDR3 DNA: TGTGCCAGCTCGCGCAGGGATGGGGATACGCAGTATTTT; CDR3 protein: CASSRRDGDTQYF
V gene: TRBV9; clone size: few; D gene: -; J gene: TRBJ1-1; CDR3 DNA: TGTGCCAGCAGCCCCGGACTAGGCGCTGAAGCTTTCTTT; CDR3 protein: CASSPGLGAEAFF
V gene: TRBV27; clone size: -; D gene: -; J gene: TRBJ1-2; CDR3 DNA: TGTGCCAGCAGTTTTCGGGTCTCTAACTATGGCTACACCTTC; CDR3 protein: CASSFRVSNYGYTF
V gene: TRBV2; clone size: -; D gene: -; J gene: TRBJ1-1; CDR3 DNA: TGTGCCAGCAGTGAGAGGGTCGACACTGAAGCTTTCTTT; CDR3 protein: CASSERVDTEAFF
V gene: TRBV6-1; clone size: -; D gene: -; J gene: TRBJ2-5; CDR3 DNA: TGTGCCAGCAGTACTGACAGTCGGGAGACCCAGTACTTC; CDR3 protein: CASSTDSRETQYF
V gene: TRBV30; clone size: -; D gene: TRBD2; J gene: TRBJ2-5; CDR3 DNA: TGTGCCTGGAGTGTACTAGCGGGGTACCAAGAGACCCAGTACTTC; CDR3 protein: CAWSVLAGYQETQYF
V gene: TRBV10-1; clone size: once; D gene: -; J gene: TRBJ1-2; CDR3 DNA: TGCGCCAGCAGTGAGTCTACAGCCTGGGGCTACACCTTC; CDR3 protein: CASSESTAWGYTF
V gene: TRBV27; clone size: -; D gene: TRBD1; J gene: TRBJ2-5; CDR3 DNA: TGTGCCAGCAGGCCGAAAGACAGGGACGGAGAGACCCAGTACTTC; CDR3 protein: CASRPKDRDGETQYF
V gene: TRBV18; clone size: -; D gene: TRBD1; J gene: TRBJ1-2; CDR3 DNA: TGTGCCAGCTCACCGGGACAGGAGTATGGCTACACCTTC; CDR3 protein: CASSPGQEYGYTF
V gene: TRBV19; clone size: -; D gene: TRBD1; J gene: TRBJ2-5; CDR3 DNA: TGTGCCAGTAGTATAGCAGGGGGAGTAGGGACCCAGTACTTC; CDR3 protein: CASSIAGGVGTQYF
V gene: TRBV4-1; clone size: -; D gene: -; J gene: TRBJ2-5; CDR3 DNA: TGCGCCAGCAGCCAGCTACCCCAGGGGTTAGAGACCCAGTACTTC; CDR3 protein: CASSQLPQGLETQYF
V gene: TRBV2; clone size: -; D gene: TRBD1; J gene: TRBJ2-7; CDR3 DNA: TGTGCCAGCAGTGGGGGACAGACCTACGAGCAGTACTTC; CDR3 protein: CASSGGQTYEQYF
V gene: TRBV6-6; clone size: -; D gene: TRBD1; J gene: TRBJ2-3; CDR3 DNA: TGTGCCAGCAGTTACTGGGACAGGCCGGATACGCAGTATTTT; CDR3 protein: CASSYWDRPDTQYF
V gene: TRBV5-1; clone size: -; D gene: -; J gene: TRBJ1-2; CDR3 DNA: TGCGCCAGCAGGGGCGGAGGGGTGAGCTACACCTTC; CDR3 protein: CASRGGGVSYTF
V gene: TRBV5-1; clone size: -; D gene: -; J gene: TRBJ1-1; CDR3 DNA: TGCGCCAGCAGCACCTACAGGTGGGGCCAGAACACTGAAGCTTTCTTT; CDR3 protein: CASSTYRWGQNTEAFF
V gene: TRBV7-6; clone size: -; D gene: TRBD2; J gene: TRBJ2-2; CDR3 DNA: TGTGCCAGCAGCTTAAATTCGGGGGGAGACACCGGGGAGCTGTTTTTT; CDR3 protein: CASSLNSGGDTGELFF
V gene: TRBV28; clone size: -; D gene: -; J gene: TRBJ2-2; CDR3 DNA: TGTGCCCACAGGGAGCACAGGGCCGGGGAGCTGTTTTTT; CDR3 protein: CAHREHRAGELFF
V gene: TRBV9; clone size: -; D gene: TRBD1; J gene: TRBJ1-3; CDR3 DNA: TGTGCCAGCAGCGTAGAGGGGACAGGGCACTCTGGAAACACCATATATTTT; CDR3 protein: CASSVEGTGHSGNTIYF
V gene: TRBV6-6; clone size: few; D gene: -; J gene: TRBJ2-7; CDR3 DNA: TGTGCCAGCAGTTACTCCGGTACCTCCTACGAGCAGTACTTC; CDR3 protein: CASSYSGTSYEQYF
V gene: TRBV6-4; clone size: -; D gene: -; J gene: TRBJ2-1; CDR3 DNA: TGTGCCAGCAGTGGGCAGGGAATAAATGAGCAGTTCTTC; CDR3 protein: CASSGQGINEQFF
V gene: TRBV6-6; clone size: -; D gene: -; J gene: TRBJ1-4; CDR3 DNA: TGTGCCAGCATTTCTACAGGGTCGGCTAATGAAAAACTGTTTTTT; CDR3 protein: CASISTGSANEKLFF
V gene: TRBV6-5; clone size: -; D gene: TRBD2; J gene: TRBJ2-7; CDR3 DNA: TGTGCCAGCGGGACTAGCGGCTACGAGCAGTACTTC; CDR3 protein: CASGTSGYEQYF
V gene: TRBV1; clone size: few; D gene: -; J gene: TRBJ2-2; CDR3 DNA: TGCACCAGCAACCGAGGACTAGCGGGAGCCGCGAACACCGGGGAGCTGTTTTTT; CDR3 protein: CTSNRGLAGAANTGELFF
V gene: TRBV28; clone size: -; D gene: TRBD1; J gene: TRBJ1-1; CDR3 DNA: TGTGCCAGCAGTTTCACGAGCAATAGACAGGGGGTTCTCATGAACACTGAAGCTTTCTTT; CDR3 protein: CASSFTSNRQGVLMNTEAFF
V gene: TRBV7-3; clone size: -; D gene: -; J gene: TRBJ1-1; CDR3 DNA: TGTGCCAGCACCGCGAGGAACACTGAAGCTTTCTTT; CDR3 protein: CASTARNTEAFF
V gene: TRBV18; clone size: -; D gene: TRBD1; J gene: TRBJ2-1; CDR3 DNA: TGTGCCAGCTCACCACTACACAGGGACAGGGACAATGAGCAGTTCTTC; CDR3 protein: CASSPLHRDRDNEQFF
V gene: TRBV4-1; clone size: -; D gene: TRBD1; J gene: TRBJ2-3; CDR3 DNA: TGCGCCAGCAGCCACCGGACAGGGTTTGCGGATACGCAGTATTTT; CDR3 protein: CASSHRTGFADTQYF
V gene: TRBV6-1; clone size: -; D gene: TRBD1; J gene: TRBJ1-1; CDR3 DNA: TGTGCCAGCAGACGACAGGGTATGCCTGAAGCTTTCTTT; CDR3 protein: CASRRQGMPEAFF
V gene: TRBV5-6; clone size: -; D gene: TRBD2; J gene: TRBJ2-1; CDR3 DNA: TGTGCCAGCAGCCCGGGACTAGCGGGAAGGAGCTCCTACAATGAGCAGTTCTTC; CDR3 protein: CASSPGLAGRSSYNEQFF
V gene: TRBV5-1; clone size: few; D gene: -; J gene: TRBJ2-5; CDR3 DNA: TGCGCCAGCAGCCCGGACCTGGGAGGAGAGACCCAGTACTTC; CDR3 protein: CASSPDLGGETQYF
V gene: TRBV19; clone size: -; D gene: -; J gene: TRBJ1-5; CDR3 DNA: TGTGCCACGGGCGGAATTACAGGGTCGCCCCAGCATTTT; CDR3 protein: CATGGITGSPQHF
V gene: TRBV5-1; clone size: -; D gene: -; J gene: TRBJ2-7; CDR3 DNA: TGCGCCAGCAGCGTGGACGCCAGTGCTTACGAGCAGTACTTC; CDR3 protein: CASSVDASAYEQYF